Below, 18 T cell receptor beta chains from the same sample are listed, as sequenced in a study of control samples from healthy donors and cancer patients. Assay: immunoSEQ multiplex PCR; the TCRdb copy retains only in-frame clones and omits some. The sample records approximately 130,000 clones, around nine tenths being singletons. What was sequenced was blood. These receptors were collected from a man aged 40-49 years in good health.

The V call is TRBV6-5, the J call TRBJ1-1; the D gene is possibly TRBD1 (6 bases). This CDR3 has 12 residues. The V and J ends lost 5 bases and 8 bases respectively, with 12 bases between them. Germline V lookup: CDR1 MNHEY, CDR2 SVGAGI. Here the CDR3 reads CASSIRGVEAFF. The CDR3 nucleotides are TGTGCCAGCAGTATCAGGGGAGTGGAAGCTTTCTTT.

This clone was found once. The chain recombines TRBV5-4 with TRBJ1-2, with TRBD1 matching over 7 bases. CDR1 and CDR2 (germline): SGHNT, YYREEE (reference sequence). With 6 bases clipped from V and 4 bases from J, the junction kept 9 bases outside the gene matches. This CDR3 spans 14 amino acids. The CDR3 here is CASTMGGGTYGYTF. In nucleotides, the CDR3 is TGTGCCAGCACCATGGGAGGGGGCACCTATGGCTACACCTTC.

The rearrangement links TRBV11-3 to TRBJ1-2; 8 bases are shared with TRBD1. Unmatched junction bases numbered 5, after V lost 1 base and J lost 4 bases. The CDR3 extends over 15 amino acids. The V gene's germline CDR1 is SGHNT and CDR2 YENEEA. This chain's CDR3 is CASSLAGQGLYGYTF. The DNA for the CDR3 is TGTGCCAGCAGCTTAGCCGGACAGGGCCTCTATGGCTACACCTTC.

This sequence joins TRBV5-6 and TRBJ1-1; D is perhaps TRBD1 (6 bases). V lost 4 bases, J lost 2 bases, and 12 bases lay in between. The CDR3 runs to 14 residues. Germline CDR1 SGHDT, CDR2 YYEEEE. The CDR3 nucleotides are TGTGCCAGCAGCAGAGGACAGCGTAACACTGAAGCTTTCTTT. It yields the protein CASSRGQRNTEAFF.

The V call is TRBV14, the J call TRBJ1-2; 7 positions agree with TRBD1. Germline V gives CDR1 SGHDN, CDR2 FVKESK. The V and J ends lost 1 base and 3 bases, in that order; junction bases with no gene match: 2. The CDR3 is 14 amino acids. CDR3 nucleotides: TGTGCCAGCAGCCAAGGAGGGGGCCACTATGGCTACACCTTC. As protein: CASSQGGGHYGYTF.

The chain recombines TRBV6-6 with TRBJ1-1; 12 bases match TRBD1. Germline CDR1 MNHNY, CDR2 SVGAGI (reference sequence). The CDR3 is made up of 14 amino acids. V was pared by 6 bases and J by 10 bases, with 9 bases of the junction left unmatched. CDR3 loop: CASRGTGGAVGAFF. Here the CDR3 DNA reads TGTGCCAGCAGAGGGACAGGGGGCGCGGTTGGAGCTTTCTTT.

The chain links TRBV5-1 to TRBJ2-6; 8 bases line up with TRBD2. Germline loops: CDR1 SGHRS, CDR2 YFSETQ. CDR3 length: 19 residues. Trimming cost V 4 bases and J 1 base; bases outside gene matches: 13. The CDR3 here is CASSPGGLGQLSGANVLTF. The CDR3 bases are TGCGCCAGCAGCCCGGGGGGGCTCGGACAGCTTTCTGGGGCCAACGTCCTGACTTTC.

The CDR3 sequence: CASSLSPAGAINYGYTF. Written as DNA, the CDR3 is TGTGCCAGCAGCTTATCCCCGGCGGGGGCTATTAACTATGGCTACACCTTC. The J gene is TRBJ1-2, the V gene TRBV7-9, with D tentatively TRBD1 (6 bases). V was pared by 2 bases and J by 1 base, with 17 bases between. The germline V gene encodes CDR1 SEHNR and CDR2 FQNEAQ (reference sequence). CDR3 size: 17 residues.

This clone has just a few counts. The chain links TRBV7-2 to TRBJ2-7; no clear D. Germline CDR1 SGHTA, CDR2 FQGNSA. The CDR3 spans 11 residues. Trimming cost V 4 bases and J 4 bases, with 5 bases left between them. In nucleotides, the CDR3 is TGTGCCAGCAGCTCGTTGTACGAGCAGTACTTC. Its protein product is CASSSLYEQYF.

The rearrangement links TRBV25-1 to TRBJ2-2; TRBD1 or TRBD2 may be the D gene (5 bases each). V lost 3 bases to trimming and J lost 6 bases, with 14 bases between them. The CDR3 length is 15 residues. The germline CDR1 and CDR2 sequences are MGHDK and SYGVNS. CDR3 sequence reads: CASSEGVRVSGELFF. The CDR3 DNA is TGTGCCAGCAGTGAGGGAGTCAGGGTTTCCGGGGAGCTGTTTTTT.

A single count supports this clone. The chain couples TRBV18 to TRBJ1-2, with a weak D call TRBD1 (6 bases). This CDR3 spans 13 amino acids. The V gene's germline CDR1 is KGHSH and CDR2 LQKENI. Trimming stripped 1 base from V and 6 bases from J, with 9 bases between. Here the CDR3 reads CASSPRYRDGYTF. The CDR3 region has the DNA TGTGCCAGCTCACCACGTTACAGGGATGGCTACACCTTC.

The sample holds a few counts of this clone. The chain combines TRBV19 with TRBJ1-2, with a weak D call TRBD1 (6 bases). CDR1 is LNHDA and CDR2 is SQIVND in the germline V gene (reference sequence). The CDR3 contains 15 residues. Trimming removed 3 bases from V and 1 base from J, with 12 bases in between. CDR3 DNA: TGTGCCAGTAGTATTCCAGGGGCGGGTAACTATGGCTACACCTTC. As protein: CASSIPGAGNYGYTF.

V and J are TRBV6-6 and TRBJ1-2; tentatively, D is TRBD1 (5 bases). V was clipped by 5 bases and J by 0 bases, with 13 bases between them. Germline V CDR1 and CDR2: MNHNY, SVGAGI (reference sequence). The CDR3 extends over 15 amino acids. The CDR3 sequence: CASSPSSGPNYGYTF. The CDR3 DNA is TGTGCCAGCAGTCCTTCTTCGGGACCTAACTATGGCTACACCTTC.

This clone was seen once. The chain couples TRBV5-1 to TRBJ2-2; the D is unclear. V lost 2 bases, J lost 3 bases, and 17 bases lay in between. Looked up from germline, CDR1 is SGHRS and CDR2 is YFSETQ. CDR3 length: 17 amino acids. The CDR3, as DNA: TGCGCCAGCAGCTTACTCAAGGACGGTCTTTACACCGGGGAGCTGTTTTTT. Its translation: CASSLLKDGLYTGELFF.

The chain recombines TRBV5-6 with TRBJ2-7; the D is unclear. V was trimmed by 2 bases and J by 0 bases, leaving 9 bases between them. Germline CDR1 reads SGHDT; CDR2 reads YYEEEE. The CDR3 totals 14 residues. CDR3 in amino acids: CASSFPANSYEQYF. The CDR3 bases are TGTGCCAGCAGCTTTCCGGCCAACTCCTACGAGCAGTACTTC. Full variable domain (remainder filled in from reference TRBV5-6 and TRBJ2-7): DAGVTQSPTHLIKTRGQQVTLRCSPKSGHDTVSWYQQALGQGPQFIFQYYEEEERQRGNFPDRFSGHQFPNYSSELNVNALLLGDSALYLCASSFPANSYEQYFGPGTRLTVT.

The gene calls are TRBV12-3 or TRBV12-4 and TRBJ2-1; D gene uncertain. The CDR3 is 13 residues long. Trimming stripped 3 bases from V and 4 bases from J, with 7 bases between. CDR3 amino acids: CASSFTRYNEQFF. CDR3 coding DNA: TGTGCCAGCAGTTTTACCCGGTACAATGAGCAGTTCTTC.

The chain's CDR3 is CASSVVGRNEQYF. The DNA of the CDR3 is TGTGCCAGCAGTGTGGTGGGGAGGAACGAGCAGTACTTC. This sequence joins TRBV2 and TRBJ2-7; weak D call: TRBD2 (6 bases). V was cut by 4 bases and J by 5 bases, with 12 bases left in between. This CDR3 has 13 residues. Germline CDR1 SNHLY, CDR2 FYNNEI.

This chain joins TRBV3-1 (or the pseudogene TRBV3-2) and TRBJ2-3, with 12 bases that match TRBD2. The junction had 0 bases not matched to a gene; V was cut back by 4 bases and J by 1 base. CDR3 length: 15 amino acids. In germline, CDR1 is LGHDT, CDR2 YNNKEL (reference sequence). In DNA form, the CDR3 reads TGTGCCAGCAGCCGGACTAGCGGGGGCACAGATACGCAGTATTTT. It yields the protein CASSRTSGGTDTQYF.